What follows describes a single T cell receptor (beta chain). Its binding antigen is unknown. No clone much larger than this one lies a single base away; base qualities are absent. There are 14 amino acids in the CDR3, from cysteine to phenylalanine inclusive. CDR3 DNA is the only sequence kept; it has 42 bases, read in frame from the first base. CDR1 and CDR2 are drawn from the germline V gene: MDHEN, SYDVKM. After removal of 7 bases from V and 7 bases from J, the junction retains 7 bases not matched to a gene. The sample originates from a study of T cell repertoires in cytomegalovirus infection (dated by TCRdb to the late 2010s). Broadly, across the study: Because public TCR beta signatures pointed to carriage of CMV infection together with the matching HLA type, the HLA type of each donor mattered for the analysis.

Sequencing instrument: Illumina HiSeq 1500. TCRdb trimmed the raw reads at Q25, called clones with MiXCR and kept productive beta chains. Rows are unified per CDR3 protein, each entry keeping the most common DNA and genes. For this sample there are hundreds of thousands of distinct CDR3 sequences; 35% to 45% appear just once. The ten largest clones capture around 2.8% of the sample. The research as a whole found: Carriers of CMV infection plus the relevant HLA type were discriminated by the cumulative frequency of public TCR beta family members in the study cohort and in an independent approximately 360-donor cohort. The ex vivo response was dominated by HLA-C-restricted CMV-specific TCR beta clonotypes, which also provided the single most frequent clonotype in two of eight donors.

Source material: PBMCs. The receptor's source is a human donor in good health (CMV status not recorded). Some clones in this sample may be carry-over from other donors' samples. The rearranged segments are TRBV28 and TRBJ1-6; TRBD1 fits 7 bases in the junction. The nucleotide sequence is given as TGTGCCAGCACAGGAGGGGGCGCGAATTCACCCCTCCACTTT. The resulting protein is CASTGGGANSPLHF.